This T cell receptor beta chain was identified during a study of CD8 T cells in Susac syndrome. With random hexamers, roughly 0.45 to 1 ug RNA was reverse transcribed. Amplification of TCR beta CDR3 was carried out by immunoSEQ multiplex PCR, which covered 54 Vbeta and 13 Jbeta segments. TCRdb redid the calling of the immunoSEQ multiplex PCR reads with MiXCR, one entry per CDR3 protein. The data contain almost 450,000 distinct CDR3 sequences, approximately 85% of them singletons. CD8+ and CD4+ T cells taken from blood had their TCR beta sequenced. Control patients had untreated stable or active relapsing-remitting multiple sclerosis by revised McDonald criteria. Negative isolation was applied to CD8+ and CD4+ T cells, and FACS enrichment was applied to TEMRA cells. Only a few counts were recorded for this clonotype. Germline values: CDR1 MNHEY, CDR2 SMNVEV (reference sequence). This CDR3 has 15 amino acids. V dropped 2 bases and J dropped 1 base, with 11 bases sitting between them.

The specimen was CD8+ T cells from PBMCs. The V and J genes are TRBV27 and TRBJ1-1, with a tentative D call TRBD1 (5 bases). The origin of this receptor is a human donor with multiple sclerosis. The CDR3 is CASSLTGGANTEAFF. The CDR3 DNA reads TGTGCCAGCAGTTTAACAGGTGGGGCGAACACTGAAGCTTTCTTT.